This T cell receptor (beta chain) was sequenced in a study of regulatory T cells in long-lasting Graves disease. Study-level points and caveats: Favoring TRBV28, TRBJ1-2 and TRBJ2-5 was a feature seen in persistent disease. Lower TCR diversity was seen in persistent Graves' patients than in newly diagnosed ones. The analysis examined peripheral blood only and excluded thyroid tissue. The number of shared public clonotypes was higher in persistent patients (roughly 2,800) than new patients (approximately 1,000).

To note about this clonotype: Its antigen is still unknown.

Arm-PCR of CDR3 regions and iRepertoire HTBI primers were used to build TCR beta libraries. TCRdb independently ran MiXCR on the multiplex PCR reads; one entry per CDR3 protein. The table lists around 500,000 distinct CDR3 sequences, 20% to 25% of them singletons. Time point denoted: persistent/refractory GD, antithyroid drugs over 5 years with positive TRAb. PBMC-derived RNA was used for the TCR library. The germline V gene has CDR1 SGHNT and CDR2 YENEEA. V lost 5 bases, J lost 0 bases, and 6 bases stayed unmatched. The CDR3 runs 16 residues. The sample was peripheral blood mononuclear cells (PBMCs), taken when the disease was refractory, from a patient treated with antithyroid drugs. The chain is built from TRBV11-3 and TRBJ2-2, with TRBD1 matching over 7 bases. The source is a female donor with Graves disease. This CDR3 is CASSPRDRSNTGELFF. DNA of the CDR3: TGTGCCAGCAGCCCCAGGGACAGATCGAACACCGGGGAGCTGTTTTTT.